The 9 T cell receptor beta chains in this list originate from one sample, sequenced in a study of blood T cell repertoires in COVID-19. Some clones are missing from TCRdb's copy, which holds only in-frame ones; the method was immunoSEQ multiplex PCR. The repertoire holds about 200,000 clones, with 65% to 90% as singletons. The specimen was PBMCs or T cells enriched from blood (not recorded which). These receptors all stem from a woman in her thirties who had been exposed to COVID-19.

This clone was observed once. This chain links TRBV28 with TRBJ1-5, with a tentative D call TRBD1 (5 bases). The CDR3 extends over 11 amino acids. Germline V CDR1 and CDR2: MDHEN, SYDVKM. Trimming shortened V by 5 bases and J by 8 bases, and 7 bases separated the two germline ends. CDR3 amino acids: CASSTREPQHF. The DNA of the CDR3 is TGTGCCAGCAGTACCAGGGAGCCCCAGCATTTT.

The CDR3 sequence: CASSLGSQGNGYTF. The CDR3 nucleotides read TGTGCCAGCAGCTTAGGGTCACAGGGGAATGGCTACACCTTC. This chain links TRBV11-3 with TRBJ1-2; TRBD1 aligns across 7 bases. In germline, CDR1 is SGHNT, CDR2 YENEEA. CDR3 length: 14 residues. The ends lost 1 base at V and 6 bases at J; junction bases unmatched: 5.

The chain uses TRBV29-1 and TRBJ1-2; 7 nucleotides agree with TRBD1. Trimming removed 0 bases from V and 4 bases from J; junction bases left unmatched: 8. This CDR3 comprises 15 residues. Germline values: CDR1 SQVTM, CDR2 ANQGSEA. The CDR3 region has the DNA TGCAGCGTTGAAGATCTCTCAGGGACAGCCTATGGCTACACCTTC. This encodes CSVEDLSGTAYGYTF.

This chain connects TRBV6-5 to TRBJ1-2, with D perhaps matching TRBD1 (6 bases). CDR1 MNHEY and CDR2 SVGAGI come from the germline V gene. Deletions cut 6 bases from V and 0 bases from J, with 14 bases between. CDR3 length: 15 residues. CDR3 region: CASRTGLNSNYGYTF. DNA for the CDR3: TGTGCCAGCAGGACAGGCCTCAACTCTAACTATGGCTACACCTTC.

The chain employs TRBV6-5 and TRBJ2-7; TRBD1 might be the D (6 bases). Trimming cost V 4 bases and J 2 bases, with 12 bases left between them. CDR3 length: 14 amino acids. Germline CDR1 is MNHEY and CDR2 is SVGAGI. CDR3 DNA: TGTGCCAGCAGTTCTCCAGGGGCCGCCTACGAGCAGTACTTC. Residues: CASSSPGAAYEQYF.

This rearrangement joins TRBV5-6 to TRBJ1-6; the match to TRBD1 covers 7 bases. This CDR3 spans 14 amino acids. The germline V gene encodes CDR1 SGHDT and CDR2 YYEEEE. Trimming took 3 bases from V and 5 from J; bases not matched to a gene: 2. CDR3 nucleotide sequence: TGTGCCAGCAGCTCGGGACAGAATAATTCACCCCTCCACTTT. It codes for CASSSGQNNSPLHF.

This chain uses TRBV5-1 with TRBJ2-3; 7 bases map to TRBD1. The CDR3 runs 14 residues. With 3 bases clipped from V and 3 bases from J, the junction kept 4 bases outside the gene matches. Germline V gene lookup returns CDR1 SGHRS and CDR2 YFSETQ. Here the CDR3 reads CASSSDRLTDTQYF. The CDR3, as DNA: TGCGCCAGCAGCTCGGACAGGCTAACAGATACGCAGTATTTT.

The chain uses TRBV27 and TRBJ2-3, with 10 bases fitting TRBD1. The CDR3 is made up of 16 amino acids. Trimming cost V 1 base and J 6 bases; bases outside gene matches: 7. CDR1 and CDR2 from the germline V gene are MNHEY and SMNVEV (reference sequence). The DNA of the CDR3 is TGTGCCAGCAGTTTATTACCACTGACAGGGGGCGATACGCAGTATTTT. It yields the protein CASSLLPLTGGDTQYF.

The genes are TRBV18 and TRBJ2-3; 7 nucleotides align to TRBD1. The V gene's germline CDR1 is KGHSH and CDR2 LQKENI. With V trimmed by 5 bases and J by 3 bases, 11 bases remained unmatched. The CDR3 totals 16 residues. The CDR3 bases are TGTGCCAGCTCAAGACAGGGACGGCTGTTAACAGATACGCAGTATTTT. Its protein product is CASSRQGRLLTDTQYF.